The next 31 T cell receptor beta chains were all read from a single sample in a study of tumor-infiltrating lymphocytes in primary liver carcinoma. For each extraction, RNA and DNA were obtained together from about 21-30 mg of unsorted bulk tissue. Total RNA (roughly 550 ng) served as template for TCR beta cDNA synthesis primed by a constant-region primer. Library construction for TCR beta comprised three nested multiplex PCR rounds performed with slightly modified ARM-PCR. Amplification in the first two PCR rounds was performed using TRBV1-TRBV30 forward primers and a C-beta reverse primer for approximately 10 cycles each. Via MiXCR, TCRdb re-called the multiplex PCR reads, giving one row per CDR3 protein. This table has around 20,000 distinct CDR3 sequences, roughly 80% appearing once. Sequenced material: liver tumor tissue from sampling region 4. Subset here: tumor region T4, right-lateral pole. Receptor source: a woman aged 30 to 39 with primary liver carcinoma and hepatitis B virus infection.

As to this clonotype: The junction and the germline gene differ at one end; a read error may be behind it. V and J are TRBV29-1 and TRBJ1-1, with 11 bases identical to TRBD1. The CDR3 length is 13 residues. Germline CDR1 reads SQVTM; CDR2 reads ANQGSEA. CDR3 amino acids: CSVMDRGHTEAFF. The CDR3 coding sequence is TGCAGCGTAATGGACAGGGGGCACACTGAAGCATTCTTT.

This clonotype was picked up a small number of times. Since no conserved phenylalanine or tryptophan closes the CDR3, a read error is the likely cause. This rearrangement joins TRBV29-1 to TRBJ1-1; TRBD1 matches 7 bases. Germline loops: CDR1 SQVTM, CDR2 ANQGSEA. The CDR3 extends over 12 amino acids. The CDR3 coding sequence is TGTAGTGTCGAGACAGGGAGCACTGAAGCTTTCGTT. Translation: CSVETGSTEAFV.

Note on this clonotype: Being one base from a much bigger clone, this may be a read error. The V and J genes are TRBV7-2 and TRBJ1-6; the D is unclear. The CDR3 totals 16 residues. The germline CDR1 and CDR2 sequences are SGHTA and FQGNSA. With 1 base removed from V and 9 bases from J, the gap between germline ends came to 16 bases. The CDR3 reads CASSLGSRSHTSPLHF. In DNA, the CDR3 is TGTGCCAGCAGCTTAGGTAGCAGGTCGCATACTTCACCCCTCCACTTT.

This clonotype was seen many times. This chain connects TRBV12-3 or TRBV12-4 to TRBJ2-1; 14 bases are a match to TRBD2. The CDR3 has 16 residues. V dropped 6 bases and J dropped 6; count of bases not matched to a gene: 7. For the CDR3, the DNA is TGTGCCAGCAGCCCCTTCGGACTAGCGGGGGGCAATGAGCAGTTCTTC. This sequence encodes CASSPFGLAGGNEQFF.

As to this clonotype: The CDR3 does not end in the conserved phenylalanine or tryptophan, so this is likely a read error. The genes are TRBV4-3 and TRBJ1-2; no clear D gene. Germline CDR1 LGHNA, CDR2 YSLEER. The CDR3 totals 14 residues. DNA of the CDR3: TGCGCAAGCAGAGCTGAGTTGGAGATCTATGACTACACCATC. Translated, it gives CASRAELEIYDYTI.

Concerning this clonotype: Mismatch with germline at one junction end may stem from a read error. CDR3 in DNA: TGCGCCAGCAGTCAAGATTGGGGCTGGGTGAAAGGCTGCACCTTC. This translates into CASSQDWGWVKGCTF. This rearrangement joins TRBV4-3 to TRBJ1-2; tentatively, D is TRBD1 (5 bases). Per germline, CDR1 LGHNA and CDR2 YSLEER. The CDR3 contains 15 residues.

Note on this clonotype: A much larger clone is a single base away; this may be a read error. CDR3 sequence: CASSPYADMQYF. The CDR3 DNA is TGTGCCAGCAGCCCCTATGCGGATATGCAGTATTTT. This chain connects TRBV7-2 to TRBJ2-3, with D unresolved. CDR3 size: 12 residues. The germline V gene has CDR1 SGHTA and CDR2 FQGNSA.

Concerning this clonotype: The junction and the germline gene differ at one end; a read error may be behind it. The chain couples TRBV4-2 to TRBJ2-7; 10 bases are shared with TRBD1. Per the germline V gene, CDR1 is LGHNA and CDR2 is YNFKEQ. This CDR3 is 18 amino acids long. CDR3 loop: CVISQEHLGQGGPREQYF. CDR3 DNA: TGCGTCATCAGCCAGGAACACCTAGGACAGGGGGGACCGCGCGAGCAGTACTTC.

Notes on this clonotype: The junction departs from germline at one end; a sequencing error may be responsible. This sequence joins TRBV11-2 and TRBJ2-3, with D perhaps matching TRBD1 or TRBD2 (5 bases each). The CDR3 sequence is 16 residues long. CDR1 SGHAT and CDR2 FQNNGV come from the germline V gene. The CDR3 region is CASSRTLHGRGDMQYF. CDR3 coding DNA: TGTGCCAGCAGTCGGACGCTACATGGAAGGGGAGATATGCAGTATTTT. Using reference TRBV11-2 and TRBJ2-3 for the parts outside the CDR3, the full variable domain is EAGVAQSPRYKIIEKRQSVAFWCNPISGHATLYWYQQILGQGPKLLIQFQNNGVVDDSQLPKDRFSAERLKGVDSTLKIQPAKLEDSAVYLCASSRTLHGRGDMQYFGPGTRLTVL.

The V call is TRBV11-2, the J call TRBJ2-7, with unresolved D. The CDR3 loop spans 12 amino acids. CDR1 is SGHAT and CDR2 is FQNNGV in the germline V gene. Trimming pared 8 bases from V and 5 bases from J, leaving 13 bases between. The CDR3 sequence: CASRIEHHEQYF. The CDR3 DNA sequence: TGTGCCAGCCGTATAGAGCACCACGAGCAGTACTTC.

Concerning this clonotype itself: The junction does not match germline at one end; this may be a read error. The V and J genes are TRBV6-5 and TRBJ2-7; D might be TRBD1 (6 bases). The germline CDR1 and CDR2 sequences are MNHEY and SVGAGI. This CDR3 region has 13 residues. In DNA form, the CDR3 reads TGTACCAGCAGTTACAGGGTATCCTACGGGCAATACTTC. Residues: CTSSYRVSYGQYF.

This clonotype was found a few times. A junction boundary mismatches the germline segment, possibly from a read error. The chain carries TRBV6-2 or TRBV6-3 and TRBJ2-5, with 10 nucleotides matching TRBD2. The CDR3 runs 15 residues. Germline V lookup: CDR1 MNHEY, CDR2 SVGEGT. DNA for the CDR3: TGTGCCAGCAGTTACTCAGCTAGCGGGAGTGAGAGCCAGTACTTC. Protein sequence: CASSYSASGSESQYF.

A single count supports this clonotype. V is TRBV3-1 and J is TRBJ2-1; possibly TRBD2 for D (6 bases). Germline CDR1 and CDR2: LGHDT and YNNKEL (reference sequence). V dropped 0 bases and J dropped 6 bases, with 24 bases sitting between them. This CDR3 spans 19 amino acids. The DNA of the CDR3 is TGTGCCAGCAGCCAAGAATCTAGCGTGAGGTTCTTGGTTAGCAATGAGCAGTTCTTC. It is translated as CASSQESSVRFLVSNEQFF.

The gene calls are TRBV9 and TRBJ1-1, with D hard to call. The CDR3 length is 13 residues. Germline V gene lookup returns CDR1 SGDLS and CDR2 YYNGEE. V lost 2 bases and J 6 bases, leaving 11 bases between the germline ends. CDR3 loop: CASSVEVCAEAFF. CDR3 nucleotides: TGTGCCAGCAGCGTGGAAGTGTGCGCTGAAGCTTTCTTT.

Only one count was recorded for this clonotype. The chain has TRBV28 and TRBJ1-6; perhaps TRBD1 as D (5 bases). V lost 5 bases and J 14 bases, leaving 25 bases between the germline ends. CDR3 length: 16 residues. Germline values: CDR1 MDHEN, CDR2 SYDVKM. This chain's CDR3 is CASSTHRWQVFFALHF. In DNA form, the CDR3 reads TGTGCCAGCAGTACCCACAGGTGGCAAGTTTTCTTCGCCCTCCACTTT.

Note on this clonotype: Relative to the germline gene, one junction end is altered; a read error may explain this. The V call is TRBV10-3, the J call TRBJ2-7; D is uncertain. Per germline, CDR1 ENHRY and CDR2 SYGVKD. This CDR3 has 14 residues. The CDR3 loop reads CTISDDKLYYGQYF. CDR3 sequence (DNA): TGTACCATCAGTGATGACAAACTTTATTACGGGCAGTACTTC.

This clonotype was observed a few times. As the CDR3 is not closed by the conserved phenylalanine or tryptophan, this likely results from a read error. The chain links TRBV5-4 to TRBJ2-3; D perhaps matches TRBD1 (5 bases). The CDR3 contains 17 residues. Germline CDR1 is SGHNT and CDR2 is YYREEE (reference sequence). Trimming took off 4 bases at V and 2 bases at J, with 20 bases between the two ends. The CDR3 coding sequence is TGTGCCAGCAGCGTAGACGGACACCCTTTACCCACAGATACGCAGTATTTA. Translating it yields CASSVDGHPLPTDTQYL.

In regard to this clonotype: A much larger clone is a single base away; this may be a read error. The chain uses TRBV4-3 and TRBJ2-7; 7 bases agree with TRBD1. Per the germline V gene, CDR1 is LGHNA and CDR2 is YSLEER. This CDR3 region has 15 residues. After removal of 8 bases from V and 4 bases from J, the junction contained 14 bases not matched to a gene. The CDR3 here is CASCPFLGTEYEQYF. In nucleotides, the CDR3 is TGCGCCAGCTGCCCCTTCCTTGGGACAGAGTACGAGCAGTACTTC.

This clonotype was seen more than once but under ten times. The chain uses TRBV10-3 and TRBJ1-1; 9 bases agree with TRBD1. Germline CDR1 reads ENHRY; CDR2 reads SYGVKD. V lost 8 bases, J lost 0 bases, and 19 bases stayed unmatched. There are 19 residues in the CDR3. In DNA, the CDR3 is TGTGCCATCGTTCCCCTTTACCGGGACAGGGCGGGAATGAACACTGAAGCTTTCTTT. It specifies CAIVPLYRDRAGMNTEAFF.

About this clonotype: Since the CDR3 does not end with the conserved phenylalanine or tryptophan, this likely comes from a read error. V is TRBV4-3 and J is TRBJ2-2; TRBD2 is a possible D gene (5 bases). Trimming took 5 bases from V and 9 from J, leaving 13 bases between them. This CDR3 contains 13 residues. Per germline, CDR1 LGHNA and CDR2 YSLEER. CDR3 amino acids: CASSSMGARELFS. CDR3 in DNA: TGCGCCAGCAGCTCGATGGGAGCCAGGGAGCTGTTTTCT.

A remark on this clonotype: An end of the junction does not agree with germline; a read error may underlie this. This rearrangement joins TRBV25-1 to TRBJ2-2; 10 positions agree with TRBD2. This CDR3 is 16 amino acids long. From germline, CDR1 is MGHDK and CDR2 SYGVNS. Here the CDR3 DNA reads TGTGCCAGCAGTGAGGGACTAGCGAGACTGACCGGGGAGCTGTCTTTT. Translating it yields CASSEGLARLTGELSF.

The table lists this clonotype with a count of one. Germline and junction disagree at one end, which may indicate a read error. The gene calls are TRBV10-3 and TRBJ1-3; D not resolved. The CDR3 covers 14 residues. Germline assignment: CDR1 ENHRY and CDR2 SYGVKD. CDR3 nucleotides: TGTGCGATCTGTGAGTCAGTTTCTGGGAACACCATATATTTT. Its translation is CAICESVSGNTIYF.

In regard to this clonotype: Compared with germline, one end of the junction differs, possibly owing to a read error. The chain employs TRBV30 and TRBJ1-1, with unresolved D. CDR1 and CDR2 from the germline V gene are GTSNPN and SVGIG (reference sequence). This CDR3 region has 13 residues. The DNA for the CDR3 is TGTGCCTGGCGGGAGACGGGTAAGCTTGAAACTTTCTTT. This sequence encodes CAWRETGKLETFF.

V and J are TRBV10-2 and TRBJ2-1; D gene uncertain. The CDR3 is 16 amino acids. Per the germline V gene, CDR1 is WSHSY and CDR2 is SAAADI. Trimming stripped 10 bases from V and 7 bases from J, with 26 bases between. The CDR3 here is CATQIIRLEQGNEQFF. The DNA of the CDR3 is TGCGCCACCCAAATAATTCGCCTAGAACAAGGAAATGAGCAGTTCTTC.

Note on this clonotype: A read error is likely, as this CDR3 ends without the conserved phenylalanine or tryptophan. The chain employs TRBV4-3 and TRBJ1-2; possibly TRBD1 for D (5 bases). Germline CDR1 and CDR2: LGHNA and YSLEER. The CDR3 covers 15 residues. The CDR3 reads CDSIQDWGRVNGYTL. DNA for the CDR3: TGCGACAGCATCCAAGATTGGGGCAGGGTGAATGGCTACACCTTA.

With regard to this clonotype: The junction differs from germline at one of its ends, possibly a read error. J is TRBJ2-7 and V is TRBV11-2, with no clear D. The length of the CDR3 is 11 residues. Germline assignment: CDR1 SGHAT and CDR2 FQNNGV. In DNA, the CDR3 is TGTGTCAGCAGTCCATCCAGTGATCAGTACTTC. This translates into CVSSPSSDQYF.

Regarding this clonotype: The conserved phenylalanine or tryptophan normally closing the CDR3 is absent here, so this likely arose from a read error. The limits of the CDR3 on the DNA are not certain, so only TCRdb's listed CDR3 is given. This chain uses TRBV6-1 with TRBJ2-1; the DNA was not used to check the table's D call, TRBD2. Germline loops: CDR1 MNHNS, CDR2 SASEGT. Termini included, the CDR3 measures 15 amino acids. The CDR3 sequence: CASSDQARDIDEQSV.

Comments on this clonotype: A read error may produce the germline difference seen at one junction end. The chain carries TRBV4-3 and TRBJ2-2; TRBD2 aligns across 13 bases. The germline gives CDR1 LGHNA, CDR2 YSLEER. The CDR3 has 19 amino acids. The CDR3 nucleotides read TGCGCCATTAGCGTACTAGCGGGAGGGCTCCGTTCGAATACCGGGGAGCTGTTTTTT. Translated, it gives CAISVLAGGLRSNTGELFF.

By share of the sample, this clonotype is medium-sized (0.01 to 0.1%). The genes are TRBV4-1 and TRBJ1-1; possible D gene TRBD1, 5 bases. CDR1 is MGHRA and CDR2 is YSYEKL in the germline V gene. The CDR3 is 15 amino acids. Between the trimmed V and J ends, which lost 4 bases and 4 bases, there was a span of 16 bases. CDR3 bases: TGCGCCAGCAGCCCGCATCAGGGCGGGCGCACTGAAGCTTTCTTT. This sequence encodes CASSPHQGGRTEAFF.

The chain couples TRBV11-2 to TRBJ2-3, with D hard to call. Per germline, CDR1 SGHAT and CDR2 FQNNGV. Trimming cost V 5 bases and J 15 bases, with 21 bases left between them. This CDR3 spans 13 amino acids. Here the CDR3 reads CASSLQWVDMQYF. The CDR3 coding sequence is TGTGCCAGCAGCCTACAGTGGGTAGATATGCAATATTTT.

As concerns this clonotype: The germline gene is not matched at one end of the junction; a read error may be the cause. J is TRBJ1-6 and V is TRBV5-1, with D tentatively TRBD1 (5 bases). Germline V gene sequence: CDR1 SGHRS, CDR2 YFSETQ. This CDR3 region has 15 residues. CDR3 nucleotide sequence: TGCGCGAGCAGCGGCCAGGGACCCTATAATTCACCCCTCCTCTTT. Encoded protein: CASSGQGPYNSPLLF.